This T cell receptor (beta chain) was captured in a study of post-analysis software for immune sequencing data. On the study more broadly: Courses of disease covered relapsing-remitting, secondary progressive and progressive-relapsing multiple sclerosis.

To note about this clonotype: The antigen remains undetermined.

Findings and limits, study-wide: Elevated frequency relative to controls characterized four to six TRBV segments in patients, TRBV5-6, TRBV5-1 and TRBV20-1 among them. Normalized Chao1 diversity was significantly reduced in patients versus controls.

This CDR3 has 20 residues. V dropped 8 bases and J dropped 1; count of bases not matched to a gene: 21. Unique molecular identifiers featured in each of the TCR beta cDNA libraries. The T cell input of roughly 0.9 to 11 million gave about 500,000 cDNA molecules. TCRdb re-called the PCR reads through MiXCR, storing one row per CDR3 protein. The top ten clones hold 4% to 5.5% of a sample with 800,000 to 950,000 distinct CDR3 sequences, roughly 58% of them seen once. This sequence joins TRBV12-3 or TRBV12-4 and TRBJ2-1; TRBD2 agrees at 9 bases. This clonotype originated in a girl between 10 and 17 years old with multiple sclerosis. The sequenced material came from blood. This CDR3 reads CASLTSGGPSGRGSYNEQFF. CDR3 DNA: TGTGCCAGCCTAACCAGCGGGGGGCCAAGCGGGAGAGGTTCCTACAATGAGCAGTTCTTC.